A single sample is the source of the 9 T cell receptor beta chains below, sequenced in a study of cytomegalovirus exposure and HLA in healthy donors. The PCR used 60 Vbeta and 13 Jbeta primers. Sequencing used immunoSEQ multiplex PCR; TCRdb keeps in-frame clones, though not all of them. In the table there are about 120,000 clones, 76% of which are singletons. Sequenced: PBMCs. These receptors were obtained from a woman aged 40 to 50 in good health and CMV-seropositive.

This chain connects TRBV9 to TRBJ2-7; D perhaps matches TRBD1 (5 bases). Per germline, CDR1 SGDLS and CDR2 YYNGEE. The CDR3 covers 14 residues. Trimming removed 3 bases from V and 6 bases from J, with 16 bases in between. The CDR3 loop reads CASSGSPGMGEQYF. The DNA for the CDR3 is TGTGCCAGCAGCGGATCGCCAGGGATGGGCGAGCAGTACTTC.

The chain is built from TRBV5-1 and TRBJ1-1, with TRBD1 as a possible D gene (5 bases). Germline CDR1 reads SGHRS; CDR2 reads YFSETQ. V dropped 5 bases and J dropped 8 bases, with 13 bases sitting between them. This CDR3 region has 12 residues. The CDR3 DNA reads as TGCGCCAGCAGTGGGACGGGGAGGGAAGCTTTCTTT. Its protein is CASSGTGREAFF.

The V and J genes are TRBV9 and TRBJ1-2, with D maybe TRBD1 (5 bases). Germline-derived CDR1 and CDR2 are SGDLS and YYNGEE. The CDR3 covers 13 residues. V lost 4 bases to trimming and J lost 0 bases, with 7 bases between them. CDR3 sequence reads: CASSPDTNYGYTF. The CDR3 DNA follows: TGTGCCAGCAGCCCGGACACTAACTATGGCTACACCTTC.

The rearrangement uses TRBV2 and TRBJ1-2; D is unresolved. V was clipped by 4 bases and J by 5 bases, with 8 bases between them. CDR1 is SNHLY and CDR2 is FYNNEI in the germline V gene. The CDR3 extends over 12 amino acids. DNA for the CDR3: TGTGCCAGCAGTGTTAACACATATGGCTACACCTTC. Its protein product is CASSVNTYGYTF.

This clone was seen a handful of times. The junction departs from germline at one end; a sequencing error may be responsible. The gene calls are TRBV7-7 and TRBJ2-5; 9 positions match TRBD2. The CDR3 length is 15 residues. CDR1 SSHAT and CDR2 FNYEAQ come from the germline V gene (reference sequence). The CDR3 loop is CASSFASGDQETQYF. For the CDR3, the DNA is TGTGCTAGCAGCTTCGCTAGCGGGGACCAAGAGACCCAGTACTTC.

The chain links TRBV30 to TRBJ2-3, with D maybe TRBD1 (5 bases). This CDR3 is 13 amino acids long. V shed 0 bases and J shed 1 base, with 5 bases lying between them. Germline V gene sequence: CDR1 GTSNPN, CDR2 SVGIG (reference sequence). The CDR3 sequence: CAWSVQGTDTQYF. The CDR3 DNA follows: TGTGCCTGGAGTGTACAGGGCACAGATACGCAGTATTTT.

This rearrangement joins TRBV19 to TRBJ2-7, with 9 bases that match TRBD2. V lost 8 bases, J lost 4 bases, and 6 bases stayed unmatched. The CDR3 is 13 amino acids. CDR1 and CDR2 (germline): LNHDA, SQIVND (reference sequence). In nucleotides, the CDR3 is TGTGCCAGTGGCGGCGGGGGGGCTTACGAGCAGTACTTC. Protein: CASGGGGAYEQYF.

CDR3 region: CASSEMWAGELFF. For the CDR3, the DNA is TGTGCCAGCAGTGAAATGTGGGCGGGGGAGCTGTTTTTT. This rearrangement joins TRBV2 to TRBJ2-2; D is uncertain. The CDR3 is 13 residues long. Trimming stripped 2 bases from V and 8 bases from J, with 9 bases between. Germline CDR1 reads SNHLY; CDR2 reads FYNNEI.

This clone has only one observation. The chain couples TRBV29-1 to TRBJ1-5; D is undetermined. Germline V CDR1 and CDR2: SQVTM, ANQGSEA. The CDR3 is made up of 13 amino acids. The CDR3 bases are TGCAGGCCGGAGGGATCGGGCAATCAGCCCCAGCATTTT. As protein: CRPEGSGNQPQHF.